Listed below are T cell receptor beta chains from one sample, sequenced in a study of OX40 agonist ivuxolimab in advanced cancers. Here immunoSEQ multiplex PCR was the method, and the copy in TCRdb shows in-frame clones only, minus some. This table holds some 63,000 clones, around 87% found once. The source material was CD4+ or CD8+ T cells sorted from blood, sampled in a trial of the OX40 agonist ivuxolimab. The receptors stem from an adult with an advanced solid tumor such as melanoma, head and neck, liver or kidney cancer. Each CDR3 is given with its conserved first and last residue. Each record gives: V gene, clone size, J gene, CDR3 protein. Not all rows give a size; the values are once, few, many and, for expanded clones, a class.

V: TRBV6-5
size: -
J: TRBJ2-6
CDR3: CASTNGAGGANVLTF

V: TRBV30
size: -
J: TRBJ1-4
CDR3: CAWRDDSRKLFF

V: TRBV25-1
size: -
J: TRBJ2-7
CDR3: CASSESGQGYEQYF

V: TRBV7-2
size: -
J: TRBJ1-2
CDR3: CASSRGTGDNYGYTF

V: TRBV4-1
size: -
J: TRBJ2-1
CDR3: CASSQWGLANNEQFF

V: TRBV5-1
size: few
J: TRBJ2-1
CDR3: CASAGPEFNEQFF

V: TRBV12-5
size: -
J: TRBJ2-1
CDR3: CASGPGQGFDEQFF

V: TRBV6-5
size: -
J: TRBJ1-2
CDR3: CASSYSPARYGYTF

V: TRBV7-6
size: -
J: TRBJ1-6
CDR3: CASSVDTGKNSPLHF

V: TRBV5-1
size: -
J: TRBJ2-2
CDR3: CASSFVGKDTGELFF

V: TRBV6-5
size: -
J: TRBJ1-5
CDR3: CATDSSLLQPQHF

V: TRBV19
size: once
J: TRBJ2-5
CDR3: CASARQQQETQYF

V: TRBV5-4
size: -
J: TRBJ2-2
CDR3: CASSQQNTGELFF

V: TRBV7-9
size: -
J: TRBJ1-1
CDR3: CASSIMNTEAFF

V: TRBV14
size: once
J: TRBJ2-1
CDR3: CASSQDNLRNEQFF

V: TRBV28
size: -
J: TRBJ1-5
CDR3: CASSLWTGNSNQPQHF

V: TRBV5-1
size: -
J: TRBJ2-5
CDR3: CASSGQGILETQYF

V: TRBV9
size: -
J: TRBJ2-7
CDR3: CATLHRDEQYF

V: TRBV9
size: -
J: TRBJ1-6
CDR3: CASSGGDRVASPLHF

V: TRBV5-8
size: -
J: TRBJ2-1
CDR3: CASSLTTNEQFF

V: TRBV19
size: -
J: TRBJ1-4
CDR3: CASSGQVATNEKLFF

V: TRBV21-1
size: -
J: TRBJ2-3
CDR3: CASSKVAWWTRSADTQYF

V: TRBV5-1
size: -
J: TRBJ2-2
CDR3: CASSSLRAENTGELFF

V: TRBV10-3
size: -
J: TRBJ1-4
CDR3: CAISDRTASTNEKLFF

V: TRBV19
size: once
J: TRBJ2-7
CDR3: CASSIVGGSSSYEQYF

V: TRBV11-3
size: -
J: TRBJ1-5
CDR3: CASSLGARDRQPQHF

V: TRBV7-3
size: -
J: TRBJ2-2
CDR3: CASSQAGLAAGELFF

V: TRBV5-5
size: -
J: TRBJ1-2
CDR3: CASSGTGVVSYGYTF

V: TRBV5-4
size: -
J: TRBJ1-2
CDR3: CASSFPGGGGYTF

V: TRBV5-4
size: once
J: TRBJ2-7
CDR3: CASSLNPVGFYEQYF

V: TRBV5-1
size: -
J: TRBJ2-7
CDR3: CASSPGGAYEQYF

V: TRBV9
size: -
J: TRBJ2-2
CDR3: CASSGLAGGETNTGELFF

V: TRBV7-9
size: -
J: TRBJ2-1
CDR3: CASSPQGPYNEQFF

V: TRBV15
size: -
J: TRBJ2-4
CDR3: CATSRGRPNIQYF

V: TRBV7-2
size: -
J: TRBJ2-1
CDR3: CASSRHGAYNEQFF

V: TRBV19
size: -
J: TRBJ1-2
CDR3: CASRIPGQIHGYTF